These T cell receptor beta chains were read from a single sample in a study of blood T cell repertoires in COVID-19. Libraries were prepared by immunoSEQ multiplex PCR; TCRdb keeps only in-frame clonotypes and omits some of them. The data contain 200,000 to 250,000 clones, 82% of them singletons. The sample comprised peripheral blood. Receptors were obtained from a woman older than 75 with COVID-19, enrolled during active disease. CDR3s include the opening cysteine and the closing phenylalanine or tryptophan. Each record gives: D gene, clone size, V gene, J gene, CDR3 DNA, CDR3 protein. A D gene is named only where the DNA matches it firmly. Part of the rows lack a size; the others show once, few, many or a class for expanded clones.

d_call: .
clone_size: .
v_call: TRBV5-4
j_call: TRBJ2-3
cdr3_nt: TGTGCCAGCAGCTTCCCTCGGGTCGGCACAGATACGCAGTATTTT
cdr3_aa: CASSFPRVGTDTQYF

d_call: .
clone_size: .
v_call: TRBV11-2
j_call: TRBJ1-2
cdr3_nt: TGTGCCAGCAGCCAAGGAGGGGCTCTCTATGGCTACACCTTC
cdr3_aa: CASSQGGALYGYTF

d_call: TRBD1
clone_size: .
v_call: TRBV6-5
j_call: TRBJ2-5
cdr3_nt: TGTGCCAGCAGCCGACAGGGGGCTTGGGAGACCCAGTACTTC
cdr3_aa: CASSRQGAWETQYF

d_call: .
clone_size: .
v_call: TRBV5-4
j_call: TRBJ2-2
cdr3_nt: TGTGCCAGCAGCTCTACCGGACTTATAAACACCGGGGAGCTGTTTTTT
cdr3_aa: CASSSTGLINTGELFF

d_call: .
clone_size: .
v_call: TRBV5-5
j_call: TRBJ1-5
cdr3_nt: TGTGCCAGCAGCTTGAGTCTAAGTCAGCCCCAGCATTTT
cdr3_aa: CASSLSLSQPQHF

d_call: .
clone_size: .
v_call: TRBV2
j_call: TRBJ1-4
cdr3_nt: TGTGCCAGCAGGAGACAGTCAACTAATGAAAAACTGTTTTTT
cdr3_aa: CASRRQSTNEKLFF

d_call: .
clone_size: once
v_call: TRBV3-1/TRBV3-2
j_call: TRBJ2-6
cdr3_nt: TGTGCCAGCAGCCAATCCGGGACTGGGGCCAACGTCCTGACTTTC
cdr3_aa: CASSQSGTGANVLTF

d_call: TRBD2
clone_size: .
v_call: TRBV3-1/TRBV3-2
j_call: TRBJ2-5
cdr3_nt: TGTGCCAGCTCATTAGCGGGGGTGGAGACCCAGTACTTC
cdr3_aa: CASSLAGVETQYF

d_call: .
clone_size: .
v_call: TRBV24-1
j_call: TRBJ2-1
cdr3_nt: TGTGCCACCAGTGCCCAGGGTGGAAACAATGAGCAGTTCTTC
cdr3_aa: CATSAQGGNNEQFF

d_call: .
clone_size: .
v_call: TRBV6-2/TRBV6-3
j_call: TRBJ2-7
cdr3_nt: TGTGCCAGCAGTTACTCGGAGGGTCTCAAAAGGTTGTCCTACGAGCAGTACTTC
cdr3_aa: CASSYSEGLKRLSYEQYF

d_call: .
clone_size: .
v_call: TRBV5-1
j_call: TRBJ2-5
cdr3_nt: TGCGCCAGCAGGGCAGGACAAGAGACCCAGTACTTC
cdr3_aa: CASRAGQETQYF

d_call: TRBD1
clone_size: .
v_call: TRBV5-1
j_call: TRBJ1-1
cdr3_nt: TGCGCCAGCAGTACCGGACAGGGGGCGGGCACTGAAGCTTTCTTT
cdr3_aa: CASSTGQGAGTEAFF

d_call: .
clone_size: .
v_call: TRBV3-1/TRBV3-2
j_call: TRBJ2-1
cdr3_nt: TGTGCCAGCAGCCGCGGTGCTGGTAATGAGCAGTTCTTC
cdr3_aa: CASSRGAGNEQFF

d_call: TRBD2
clone_size: .
v_call: TRBV5-6
j_call: TRBJ2-3
cdr3_nt: TGTGCCAGCAGCCCCGAGCGGGAGGGTTCCCTCACAGATACGCAGTATTTT
cdr3_aa: CASSPEREGSLTDTQYF

d_call: TRBD2
clone_size: .
v_call: TRBV2
j_call: TRBJ2-3
cdr3_nt: TGTGCCAGCAGTGAGACTAGCGGGCGTAGCACAGATACGCAGTATTTT
cdr3_aa: CASSETSGRSTDTQYF

d_call: TRBD1
clone_size: .
v_call: TRBV12-3/TRBV12-4
j_call: TRBJ1-5
cdr3_nt: TGTGCCAGCAGAGACAGGGTCCGTCAGCCCCAGCATTTT
cdr3_aa: CASRDRVRQPQHF

d_call: TRBD2
clone_size: .
v_call: TRBV4-1
j_call: TRBJ2-1
cdr3_nt: TGCGCCAGCAGCCAAGAGCCGGGTAGCGGGGGGGCCGAGGAGTTCTTC
cdr3_aa: CASSQEPGSGGAEEFF

d_call: TRBD2
clone_size: .
v_call: TRBV20-1
j_call: TRBJ2-7
cdr3_nt: TGCAGTGCTAGTGTAGGCGGGAGGGCCTACGAGCAGTACTTC
cdr3_aa: CSASVGGRAYEQYF

d_call: TRBD2
clone_size: .
v_call: TRBV19
j_call: TRBJ2-3
cdr3_nt: TGTGCCAGTAGTTCACCGGGACTAGGAGATACGCAGTATTTT
cdr3_aa: CASSSPGLGDTQYF

d_call: .
clone_size: .
v_call: TRBV5-1
j_call: TRBJ2-3
cdr3_nt: TGCGCCAGCAGCTTGGGGACTCAATCAGATACGCAGTATTTT
cdr3_aa: CASSLGTQSDTQYF

d_call: TRBD1
clone_size: once
v_call: TRBV19
j_call: TRBJ1-3
cdr3_nt: TGTGCCAGCCTCAATCAAGGGGGCACTGGAAACACCATATATTTT
cdr3_aa: CASLNQGGTGNTIYF

d_call: .
clone_size: .
v_call: TRBV11-2
j_call: TRBJ1-4
cdr3_nt: TGTGCCAGCAGCTTAGAGGGGCGACCAACTAATGAAAAACTGTTTTTT
cdr3_aa: CASSLEGRPTNEKLFF

d_call: .
clone_size: .
v_call: TRBV29-1
j_call: TRBJ1-1
cdr3_nt: TGCAGCGTTGAGGCCAACTATGGGAGCACTGAAGCTTTCTTT
cdr3_aa: CSVEANYGSTEAFF

d_call: .
clone_size: .
v_call: TRBV7-5
j_call: TRBJ2-5
cdr3_nt: TGTGCCAGAAGCGAACCAGGACAGGGGACGGAGACCCAGTACTTC
cdr3_aa: CARSEPGQGTETQYF

d_call: .
clone_size: .
v_call: TRBV2
j_call: TRBJ1-1
cdr3_nt: TGTGCCAGCAGTGAGTCCAGGGCGGAAGAAGCTTTCTTT
cdr3_aa: CASSESRAEEAFF

d_call: .
clone_size: .
v_call: TRBV21-1
j_call: TRBJ1-5
cdr3_nt: TGTGCCAGCAGCTTCCTGGGCCATGAGAGGAAGGGAGCCCAGCATTTT
cdr3_aa: CASSFLGHERKGAQHF

d_call: TRBD1
clone_size: .
v_call: TRBV18
j_call: TRBJ1-5
cdr3_nt: TGTGCCAGCTCACCAACGACAGGGGGCGTTCAGCCCCAGCATTTT
cdr3_aa: CASSPTTGGVQPQHF

d_call: .
clone_size: .
v_call: TRBV6-5
j_call: TRBJ1-2
cdr3_nt: TGTGCCAGCAGTTACAATGGAGGAAGGGCGAACTATGGCTACACCTTC
cdr3_aa: CASSYNGGRANYGYTF

d_call: TRBD2
clone_size: .
v_call: TRBV6-5
j_call: TRBJ2-3
cdr3_nt: TGTGCCAGCACCATGACTAGCGGGGGAACTTATCGGTTT
cdr3_aa: CASTMTSGGTYRF

d_call: TRBD1
clone_size: .
v_call: TRBV7-9
j_call: TRBJ1-1
cdr3_nt: TGTGCCAGCAGCCCACGGACAGGGGGGAACACTGAAGCTTTCTTT
cdr3_aa: CASSPRTGGNTEAFF

d_call: TRBD2
clone_size: .
v_call: TRBV5-4
j_call: TRBJ2-3
cdr3_nt: TGTGCCAGCAGCCGGTCTAGCGGCGCCACAGATACGCAGTATTTT
cdr3_aa: CASSRSSGATDTQYF

d_call: .
clone_size: .
v_call: TRBV18
j_call: TRBJ2-1
cdr3_nt: TGTGCCAGCTCACCACCGTACGGGATCTCCTACAATGAGCAGTTCTTC
cdr3_aa: CASSPPYGISYNEQFF

d_call: .
clone_size: .
v_call: TRBV7-3
j_call: TRBJ2-1
cdr3_nt: TGTGCCAGCAGCTTATTAGGAGCCCTCTACAATGAGCAGTTCTTC
cdr3_aa: CASSLLGALYNEQFF

d_call: .
clone_size: .
v_call: TRBV9
j_call: TRBJ1-5
cdr3_nt: TGTGCCAGCAGCGTACAGGGATTGAGCAATCAGCCCCAGCATTTT
cdr3_aa: CASSVQGLSNQPQHF

d_call: .
clone_size: few
v_call: TRBV30
j_call: TRBJ1-3
cdr3_nt: TGTGCCTGTGATGACAGGCACTCTGGAAACACCATATATTTT
cdr3_aa: CACDDRHSGNTIYF

d_call: .
clone_size: once
v_call: TRBV6-5
j_call: TRBJ2-7
cdr3_nt: TGTGCCAGCAGCCCCCCCGGGAGCCGACGGGACGAGCAGTACTTC
cdr3_aa: CASSPPGSRRDEQYF

d_call: TRBD2
clone_size: few
v_call: TRBV15
j_call: TRBJ2-3
cdr3_nt: TGTGCCACCAGCAGAGGGAGCGGGAGGGGCACAGATACGCAGTATTTT
cdr3_aa: CATSRGSGRGTDTQYF

d_call: TRBD2
clone_size: .
v_call: TRBV28
j_call: TRBJ2-1
cdr3_nt: TGTGCCAGCAGAGTAGCGGGAGGGCCGGGGAATGAGCAGTTCTTC
cdr3_aa: CASRVAGGPGNEQFF

d_call: TRBD2
clone_size: .
v_call: TRBV19
j_call: TRBJ2-1
cdr3_nt: TGTGCCAGTAGTACTAGGACTAGTCCGCGGGCTGAGCAGTTCTTC
cdr3_aa: CASSTRTSPRAEQFF

d_call: .
clone_size: .
v_call: TRBV4-1
j_call: TRBJ2-2
cdr3_nt: TGCGCCAGCGGCCTCGTTTCGGGGGGCAGGGGAATGGTCGGGGAGCTGTTTTTT
cdr3_aa: CASGLVSGGRGMVGELFF

d_call: TRBD1
clone_size: .
v_call: TRBV9
j_call: TRBJ1-6
cdr3_nt: TGTGCCAGCAGCGTAGGAGACAGGGGGCGATCACCCCTCCACTTT
cdr3_aa: CASSVGDRGRSPLHF

d_call: .
clone_size: .
v_call: TRBV6-5
j_call: TRBJ1-2
cdr3_nt: TGTGCCAGCAACGCAGGGTTCTATGGCTACACCTTC
cdr3_aa: CASNAGFYGYTF